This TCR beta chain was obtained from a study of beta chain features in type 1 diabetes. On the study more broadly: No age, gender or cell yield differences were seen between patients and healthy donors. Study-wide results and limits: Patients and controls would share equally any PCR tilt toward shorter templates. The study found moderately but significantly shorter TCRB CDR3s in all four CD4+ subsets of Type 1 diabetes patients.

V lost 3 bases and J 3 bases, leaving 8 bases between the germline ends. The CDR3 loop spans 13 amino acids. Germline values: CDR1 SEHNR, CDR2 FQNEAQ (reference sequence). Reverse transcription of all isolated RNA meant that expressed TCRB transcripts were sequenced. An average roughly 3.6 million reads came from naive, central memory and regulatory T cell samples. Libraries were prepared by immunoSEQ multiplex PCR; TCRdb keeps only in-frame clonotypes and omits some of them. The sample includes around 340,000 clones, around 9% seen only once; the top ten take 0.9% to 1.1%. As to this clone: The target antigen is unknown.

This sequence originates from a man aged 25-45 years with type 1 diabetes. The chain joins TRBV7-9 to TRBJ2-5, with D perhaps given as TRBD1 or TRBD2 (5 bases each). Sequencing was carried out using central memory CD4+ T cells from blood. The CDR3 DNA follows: TGTGCCAGCAGCTTTGGGACGGAAGAGACCCAGTACTTC. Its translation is CASSFGTEETQYF.